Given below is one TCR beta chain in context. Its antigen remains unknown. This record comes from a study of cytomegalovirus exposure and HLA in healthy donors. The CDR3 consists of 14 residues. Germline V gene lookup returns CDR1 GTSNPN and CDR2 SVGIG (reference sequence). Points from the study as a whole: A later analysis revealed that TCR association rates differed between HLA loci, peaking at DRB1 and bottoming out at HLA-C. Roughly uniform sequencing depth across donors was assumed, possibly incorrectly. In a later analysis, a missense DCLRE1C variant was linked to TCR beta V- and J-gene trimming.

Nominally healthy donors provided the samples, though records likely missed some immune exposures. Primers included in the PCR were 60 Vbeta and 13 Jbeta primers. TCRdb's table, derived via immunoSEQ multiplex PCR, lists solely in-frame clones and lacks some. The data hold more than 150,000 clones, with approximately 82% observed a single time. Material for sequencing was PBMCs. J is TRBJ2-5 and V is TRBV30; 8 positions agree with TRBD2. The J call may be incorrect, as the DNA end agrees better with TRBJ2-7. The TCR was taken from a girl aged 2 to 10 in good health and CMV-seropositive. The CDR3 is CAWGRGGLTYEQYF. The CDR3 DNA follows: TGTGCCTGGGGCCGGGGGGGGCTTACCTACGAGCAGTACTTC.